One sample yielded the 20 T cell receptor beta chains listed below, sequenced in a study of T cell responses to AZD1222 COVID-19 vaccine. The repertoire was sequenced with immunoSEQ multiplex PCR; TCRdb's copy has only in-frame clones and lacks some. The repertoire holds about 94,000 clones, with roughly 90% as singletons. The sequences come from peripheral blood, collected on day 0 of AZD1222 vaccination. The origin of the receptors is an adult in good health.

The chain uses TRBV30 and TRBJ2-1, with a possible D match to TRBD1 (5 bases). This CDR3 spans 16 amino acids. CDR1 is GTSNPN, CDR2 SVGIG, per germline (reference sequence). Deletions cut 1 base from V and 0 bases from J, with 13 bases between. This chain's CDR3 is CAWSGSRVRSYNEQFF. For the CDR3, the DNA is TGTGCCTGGAGTGGGTCCAGGGTCCGCTCCTACAATGAGCAGTTCTTC. Full variable domain (outside the CDR3, taken from reference TRBV30 and TRBJ2-1): SQTIHQWPATLVQPVGSPLSLECTVEGTSNPNLYWYRQAAGRGLQLLFYSVGIGQISSEVPQNLSASRPQDRQFILSSKKLLLSDSGFYLCAWSGSRVRSYNEQFFGPGTRLTVL.

This clone came up once. The rearrangement uses TRBV18 and TRBJ2-3; D is ambiguous. The CDR3 runs to 12 residues. Deletions cut 4 bases from V and 7 bases from J, with 9 bases between. Germline V lookup: CDR1 KGHSH, CDR2 LQKENI. The CDR3 nucleotides are TGTGCCAGCTCACGGACGTCAAATACGCAGTATTTT. It is translated as CASSRTSNTQYF.

The chain employs TRBV19 and TRBJ1-2, with a tentative D call TRBD1 (6 bases). The CDR3 sequence is 16 residues long. Trimming pared 5 bases from V and 3 bases from J, leaving 19 bases between. Germline V gives CDR1 LNHDA, CDR2 SQIVND (reference sequence). The CDR3 DNA reads as TGTGCCAGTAGTGCCCAGCCAGGGGCCCCCGACTATGGCTACACCTTC. Protein: CASSAQPGAPDYGYTF.

The J gene is TRBJ2-2, the V gene TRBV3-1 (or the pseudogene TRBV3-2); D remains ambiguous. The CDR3 extends over 17 amino acids. Germline V lookup: CDR1 LGHDT, CDR2 YNNKEL (reference sequence). The germline V and J ends were trimmed by 0 bases and 1 base, with 12 bases remaining between them. CDR3: CASSQDRSTLNTGELFF. The CDR3 DNA reads TGTGCCAGCAGCCAAGATAGGTCTACCTTGAACACCGGGGAGCTGTTTTTT.

The count of this clone is one. The chain joins TRBV12-3 or TRBV12-4 to TRBJ2-7; D is unclear. V lost 6 bases, J lost 6 bases, and 9 bases lay in between. This CDR3 is 11 amino acids long. The chain's CDR3 is CASSSRTEQYF. CDR3 coding DNA: TGTGCCAGCAGCTCTAGAACCGAGCAGTACTTC.

This clone was seen only once. V usage is TRBV9 and J usage is TRBJ1-4; 7 bases are shared with TRBD1. This CDR3 region has 15 residues. Germline lookup yields CDR1 SGDLS and CDR2 YYNGEE. Trimming took 3 bases from V and 1 from J; bases not matched to a gene: 3. CDR3 in amino acids: CASSATGVTNEKLFF. As DNA, the CDR3 is TGTGCCAGCAGCGCCACAGGGGTAACTAATGAAAAACTGTTTTTT.

This rearrangement joins TRBV2 to TRBJ2-2; D gene ambiguous. The CDR3 is 15 amino acids. Trimming removed 2 bases at V and 1 base at J, with 8 bases between. CDR1 SNHLY and CDR2 FYNNEI come from the germline V gene. For the CDR3, the DNA is TGTGCCAGCAGTGAAAGGACCCAGAACACCGGGGAGCTGTTTTTT. It specifies CASSERTQNTGELFF.

J is TRBJ1-1 and V is TRBV6-5; the D is unclear. This CDR3 comprises 12 residues. Trimming removed 5 bases from V and 3 bases from J, with 7 bases in between. Germline V gives CDR1 MNHEY, CDR2 SVGAGI. The CDR3: CASSLKYTEAFF. The CDR3 region has the DNA TGTGCCAGCAGTCTTAAGTACACTGAAGCTTTCTTT.

The chain is built from TRBV5-5 and TRBJ2-7, with TRBD1 matching 8 bases. The length of the CDR3 is 14 residues. The germline CDR1 and CDR2 sequences are SGHKS and YYEKEE (reference sequence). The V segment lost 3 bases and the J segment 3 bases; nucleotides outside the gene matches: 5. CDR3 region: CASSSDRVGYEQYF. The CDR3 DNA reads as TGTGCCAGCAGCTCGGACAGGGTCGGCTACGAGCAGTACTTC. Based on the CDR3 plus reference TRBV5-5 and TRBJ2-7, the full variable domain is DAGVTQSPTHLIKTRGQQVTLRCSPISGHKSVSWYQQVLGQGPQFIFQYYEKEERGRGNFPDRFSARQFPNYSSELNVNALLLGDSALYLCASSSDRVGYEQYFGPGTRLTVT.

This clone was seen only once. This sequence joins TRBV9 and TRBJ2-1, with unresolved D. This CDR3 spans 11 amino acids. CDR1 and CDR2 (germline): SGDLS, YYNGEE. Deletions cut 4 bases from V and 4 bases from J, with 3 bases between. The CDR3 sequence: CASSLYNEQFF. CDR3 in DNA: TGTGCCAGCAGCCTTTACAATGAGCAGTTCTTC.

Worth noting for this clone: A read error may account for a junction end that differs from germline. V and J are TRBV6-5 and TRBJ2-7; 10 positions agree with TRBD1. Germline V gene data show CDR1 as MNHEY and CDR2 as SVGAGI. The CDR3 runs 15 residues. CDR3 DNA: TGTGCCAGTAGTTACTTTGGACAGGGGGCCTACGAGCAGTACTTC. Its translation: CASSYFGQGAYEQYF.

This chain joins TRBV6-1 and TRBJ2-5; 11 bases are shared with TRBD2. The germline V gene encodes CDR1 MNHNS and CDR2 SASEGT. The CDR3 totals 16 residues. V dropped 1 base and J dropped 7; count of bases not matched to a gene: 8. CDR3 nucleotides: TGTGCCAGCAGTGAAGTCGGACTAGCGGGTCTTTTGACCCAGTACTTC. It codes for CASSEVGLAGLLTQYF.

The chain is built from TRBV5-1 and TRBJ1-1, with TRBD1 identical over 9 bases. This CDR3 has 15 residues. The J segment lost 4 bases and the V segment lost 4 bases, leaving 8 bases of the junction unmatched. In germline, CDR1 is SGHRS, CDR2 YFSETQ. DNA for the CDR3: TGCGCCAGCAGCCCAAGGACAGGGGAGGGCACTGAAGCTTTCTTT. Amino acids: CASSPRTGEGTEAFF.

The chain uses TRBV5-5 and TRBJ2-1; tentative D call: TRBD2 (6 bases). Trimming pared 5 bases from V and 1 base from J, leaving 25 bases between. The CDR3 has 19 amino acids. Germline V gives CDR1 SGHKS, CDR2 YYEKEE (reference sequence). CDR3 region: CASSTGQGGFGRSYNEQFF. The CDR3 DNA reads TGTGCCAGCAGTACGGGGCAGGGAGGATTTGGGAGGTCCTACAATGAGCAGTTCTTC.

This chain connects TRBV28 to TRBJ2-1, with TRBD1 matching 10 bases. CDR3 size: 15 residues. Germline loops: CDR1 MDHEN, CDR2 SYDVKM. J was trimmed by 10 bases and V by 4 bases; bases with no gene match: 10. The CDR3 is CASSSGTGVVGEQFF. DNA for the CDR3: TGTGCCAGCAGTTCGGGGACAGGGGTCGTTGGAGAGCAGTTCTTC.

The genes are TRBV6-5 and TRBJ2-7, with a weak D call TRBD2 (6 bases). Deletions cut 11 bases from V and 1 base from J, with 9 bases between. CDR1 and CDR2 (germline): MNHEY, SVGAGI. This CDR3 spans 11 amino acids. The CDR3 coding sequence is TGTGCCGGAGGGGCTTCCTACGAGCAGTACTTC. Translating it yields CAGGASYEQYF.

This clone was seen only once. The V call is TRBV7-2, the J call TRBJ2-3; D is undetermined. The CDR3 is 13 amino acids. V was trimmed by 5 bases and J by 2 bases, leaving 8 bases between them. CDR1 and CDR2 from the germline V gene are SGHTA and FQGNSA. In DNA form, the CDR3 reads TGTGCCAGCAGCCCGGGTGTCACAGATACGCAGTATTTT. Translating gives CASSPGVTDTQYF.

The chain has TRBV7-2 and TRBJ2-6; tentatively, D is TRBD1 or TRBD2 (5 bases each). Trimming took 3 bases from V and 4 from J, leaving 13 bases between them. Per the germline V gene, CDR1 is SGHTA and CDR2 is FQGNSA. There are 16 residues in the CDR3. CDR3 protein: CASSLVGGFGANVLTF. CDR3 DNA sequence: TGTGCCAGCAGCTTGGTTGGGGGTTTCGGGGCCAACGTCCTGACTTTC.

The table lists this clone with a count of one. The chain combines TRBV7-8 with TRBJ1-5; D unresolved. There are 14 residues in the CDR3. The V gene lost 0 bases and the J gene lost 7 bases, with 10 bases spanning the gap. The germline V gene has CDR1 SGHVS and CDR2 FQNEAQ. Written as DNA, the CDR3 is TGTGCCAGCAGCTTAGCGGGAGGGAACCAGCCCCAGCATTTT. This encodes CASSLAGGNQPQHF.

This rearrangement joins TRBV6-2 or TRBV6-3 to TRBJ2-2; a weak D match, TRBD2 (6 bases). Trimming left V 6 bases short and J 0 bases short, with 11 bases between. In germline, CDR1 is MNHEY, CDR2 SVGEGT. This CDR3 spans 15 amino acids. The CDR3 sequence: CASSGLQANTGELFF. The CDR3 DNA sequence: TGTGCCAGCAGCGGACTACAAGCGAACACCGGGGAGCTGTTTTTT.